The 14 T cell receptor beta chains given below trace back to one sample, sequenced in a study of CD8 T cells in Susac syndrome. RNA totalling roughly 0.5 to 1 ug underwent reverse transcription with random hexamers. TCRdb redid the calling of the immunoSEQ multiplex PCR reads with MiXCR, one entry per CDR3 protein. The data contain some 200,000 distinct CDR3 sequences, 95% of them seen just once; the ten biggest clones take up around 0.099%. The sample was CD4+ T cells from PBMCs. All receptors come from a human donor with multiple sclerosis.

The rearrangement joins TRBV7-6 to TRBJ2-1, with D tentatively TRBD1 (5 bases). The germline V and J ends were trimmed by 11 bases and 0 bases, with 14 bases remaining between them. Germline CDR1 reads SGHVS; CDR2 reads FNYEAQ. The CDR3 contains 14 residues. This chain's CDR3 is CAGETVSSYNEQFF. The DNA of the CDR3 is TGTGCCGGAGAGACAGTCAGCTCCTACAATGAGCAGTTCTTC. The entire variable domain, with the rest obtained from reference TRBV7-6 and TRBJ2-1, is as follows: GAGVSQSPRYKVTKRGQDVALRCDPISGHVSLYWYRQALGQGPEFLTYFNYEAQQDKSGLPNDRFSAERPEGSISTLTIQRTEQRDSAMYRCAGETVSSYNEQFFGPGTRLTVL.

The rearrangement links TRBV20-1 to TRBJ2-1, with D possibly being TRBD2 (5 bases). The germline V gene encodes CDR1 DFQATT and CDR2 SNEGSKA (reference sequence). Trimming took 1 base from V and 11 from J, leaving 24 bases between them. The CDR3 has 16 residues. The CDR3 reads CSARGLRAGSGDKQFF. The CDR3 DNA reads TGCAGTGCTAGAGGACTAAGGGCAGGTTCCGGGGATAAGCAGTTCTTC.

This rearrangement joins TRBV5-6 to TRBJ1-5; 7 nucleotides match TRBD1. V gave up 4 bases and J gave up 3 bases; unmatched junction bases: 7. This CDR3 has 15 amino acids. From germline, CDR1 is SGHDT and CDR2 YYEEEE. In DNA, the CDR3 is TGTGCCAGCAGCCCTAGACAGGGTAACAATCAGCCCCAGCATTTT. Translated, it gives CASSPRQGNNQPQHF.

The J gene is TRBJ2-1, the V gene TRBV7-9, with D tentatively TRBD1 (5 bases). Germline CDR1 and CDR2: SEHNR and FQNEAQ (reference sequence). The V end was cut by 1 base, the J end by 2 bases, with 9 bases between. This CDR3 is built from 15 residues. CDR3 in DNA: TGTGCCAGCAGCTTAGAGGGGCGGACCTACAATGAGCAGTTCTTC. Protein: CASSLEGRTYNEQFF.

This rearrangement joins TRBV29-1 to TRBJ2-7; no clear D gene. Trimming shortened V by 2 bases and J by 2 bases, and 10 bases separated the two germline ends. Germline V CDR1 and CDR2: SQVTM, ANQGSEA. The CDR3 length is 13 residues. The CDR3: CSVESQETYEQYF. The CDR3, as DNA: TGCAGCGTTGAATCCCAGGAGACCTACGAGCAGTACTTC.

V gene TRBV29-1 combines with J gene TRBJ2-4; TRBD1 agrees at 10 bases. J lost 7 bases, V lost 7 bases, and 4 bases had no gene match. CDR3 length equals 12 residues. CDR1 and CDR2 (germline): SQVTM, ANQGSEA. CDR3 residues: CSGADRGNIQYF. DNA for the CDR3: TGCAGCGGTGCGGACAGGGGGAACATTCAGTACTTC.

The genes are TRBV3-1 and TRBJ2-5; D might be TRBD2 (6 bases). The V gene's germline CDR1 is LGHDT and CDR2 YNNKEL (reference sequence). The length of the CDR3 is 11 residues. The germline V and J ends were trimmed by 7 bases and 5 bases, with 8 bases remaining between them. CDR3 region: CASTAGETQYF. DNA for the CDR3: TGTGCCAGCACCGCGGGGGAGACCCAGTACTTC.

The chain recombines TRBV30 with TRBJ2-3; TRBD1 matches at 9 bases. Germline assignment: CDR1 GTSNPN and CDR2 SVGIG (reference sequence). This CDR3 has 16 residues. Losses at the gene ends were 3 bases for V and 1 base for J; bases not matched to a gene: 8. CDR3 residues: CAWRNGQGLGTDTQYF. CDR3 in DNA: TGTGCCTGGAGGAATGGACAGGGGCTGGGCACAGATACGCAGTATTTT. The full variable domain, in which reference TRBV30 and TRBJ2-3 provide the parts outside the CDR3, is SQTIHQWPATLVQPVGSPLSLECTVEGTSNPNLYWYRQAAGRGLQLLFYSVGIGQISSEVPQNLSASRPQDRQFILSSKKLLLSDSGFYLCAWRNGQGLGTDTQYFGPGTRLTVL.

The genes are TRBV29-1 and TRBJ2-1; D is ambiguous. Germline lookup yields CDR1 SQVTM and CDR2 ANQGSEA. This CDR3 has 12 residues. Trimming took 3 bases from V and 7 from J, leaving 10 bases between them. The CDR3 nucleotides are TGCAGCGTTGAGGGCCTGGGGAATGAGCAGTTCTTC. Translating it yields CSVEGLGNEQFF.

The CDR3 DNA sequence: TGTGCCAGCAGCTTGTTCAGGGACACAGATACGCAGTATTTT. Protein product: CASSLFRDTDTQYF. This chain joins TRBV5-6 and TRBJ2-3; the D gene is possibly TRBD1 (5 bases). Germline assignment: CDR1 SGHDT and CDR2 YYEEEE. This CDR3 contains 14 residues. Trimming cost V 1 base and J 2 bases, with 8 bases left between them.

This clonotype was counted once. The chain combines TRBV18 with TRBJ2-1, with 7 positions matching TRBD2. The CDR3 has 18 residues. Germline loops: CDR1 KGHSH, CDR2 LQKENI. The V and J ends lost 1 base and 0 bases, in that order; junction bases with no gene match: 9. The CDR3 loop reads CASSPRPGTTSSYNEQFF. CDR3 DNA: TGTGCCAGCTCACCACGGCCCGGGACTACGAGCTCCTACAATGAGCAGTTCTTC.

V is TRBV30 and J is TRBJ2-3; 9 nucleotides match TRBD2. J gave up 5 bases and V 3 bases, and 12 bases lay outside the gene matches. The germline CDR1 and CDR2 sequences are GTSNPN and SVGIG (reference sequence). This CDR3 is built from 16 residues. CDR3 sequence reads: CAWRRRGGRALDTQYF. The CDR3 nucleotides are TGTGCCTGGAGACGACGGGGCGGGAGGGCCTTAGATACGCAGTATTTT. Full variable domain (rest looked up from reference TRBV30 and TRBJ2-3): SQTIHQWPATLVQPVGSPLSLECTVEGTSNPNLYWYRQAAGRGLQLLFYSVGIGQISSEVPQNLSASRPQDRQFILSSKKLLLSDSGFYLCAWRRRGGRALDTQYFGPGTRLTVL.

The chain is built from TRBV14 and TRBJ2-1, with D hard to call. Trimming removed 0 bases from V and 9 bases from J, with 9 bases in between. This CDR3 has 13 amino acids. The germline V gene encodes CDR1 SGHDN and CDR2 FVKESK. CDR3 region: CASSQDLDSEQFF. CDR3 bases: TGTGCCAGCAGCCAAGATTTAGATTCTGAGCAGTTCTTC.

This chain links TRBV28 with TRBJ1-1; TRBD1 might be the D (5 bases). CDR1 is MDHEN and CDR2 is SYDVKM in the germline V gene. V gave up 6 bases and J gave up 4 bases, with 24 bases separating them. This CDR3 spans 17 amino acids. CDR3 nucleotide sequence: TGTGCCAGCAGCCCCGTTGTAGGTGAGGGGAGGCGCACTGAAGCTTTCTTT. Its translation: CASSPVVGEGRRTEAFF.